This T cell receptor beta chain was documented in a study of shared clonotypes between healthy human individuals. Germline CDR1 reads MDHEN; CDR2 reads SYDVKM. The CDR3 extends over 13 amino acids. With V trimmed by 7 bases and J by 4 bases, 7 bases remained unmatched. Clones were read by immunoSEQ multiplex PCR, and TCRdb kept only the in-frame ones, dropping some. The sample carries more than 2 million clones, around 95% recorded once. Specimen: naive CD4+ T cells sorted from blood. Stated subset: CD45RA+ positively selected. This sequence was found in a man between 18 and 29 years old in good health. The gene calls are TRBV28 and TRBJ2-7, with TRBD2 matching 7 bases. CDR3 DNA: TGTGCCAGCACTCTAGCGGACAAATACGAGCAGTACTTC. Residues: CASTLADKYEQYF.